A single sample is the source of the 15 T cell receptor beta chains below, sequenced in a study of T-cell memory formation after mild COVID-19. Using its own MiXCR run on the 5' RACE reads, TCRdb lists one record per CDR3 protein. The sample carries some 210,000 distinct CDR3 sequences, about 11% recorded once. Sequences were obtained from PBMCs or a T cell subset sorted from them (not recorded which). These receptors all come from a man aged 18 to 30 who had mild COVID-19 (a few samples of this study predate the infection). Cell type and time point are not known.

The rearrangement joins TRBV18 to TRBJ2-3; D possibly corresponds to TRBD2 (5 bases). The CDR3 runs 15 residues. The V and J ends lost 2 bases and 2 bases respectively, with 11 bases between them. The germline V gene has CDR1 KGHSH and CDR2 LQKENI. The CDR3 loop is CASSPLAIFTDTQYF. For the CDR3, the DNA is TGTGCCAGCTCACCATTAGCGATATTCACAGATACGCAGTATTTT.

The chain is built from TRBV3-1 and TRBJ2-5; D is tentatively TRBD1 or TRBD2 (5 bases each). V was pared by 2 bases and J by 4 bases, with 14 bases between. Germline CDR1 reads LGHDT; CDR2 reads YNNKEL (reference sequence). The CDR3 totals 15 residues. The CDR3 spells CASSQPGRRSETQYF. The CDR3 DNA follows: TGTGCCAGCAGCCAACCGGGACGGCGCTCAGAGACCCAGTACTTC.

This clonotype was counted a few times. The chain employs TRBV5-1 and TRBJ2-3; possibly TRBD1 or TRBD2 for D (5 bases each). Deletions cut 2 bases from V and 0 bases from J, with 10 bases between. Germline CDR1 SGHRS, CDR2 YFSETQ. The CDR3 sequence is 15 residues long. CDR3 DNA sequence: TGCGCCAGCAGCTTTCCCGGGGCTAGCACAGATACGCAGTATTTT. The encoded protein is CASSFPGASTDTQYF.

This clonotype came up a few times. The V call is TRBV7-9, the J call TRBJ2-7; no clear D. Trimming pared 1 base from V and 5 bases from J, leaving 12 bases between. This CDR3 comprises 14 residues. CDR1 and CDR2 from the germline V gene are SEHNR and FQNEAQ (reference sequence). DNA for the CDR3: TGTGCCAGCAGCTTAGAGGTCTACAGTAACGAGCAGTACGTC. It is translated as CASSLEVYSNEQYV.

CDR3 residues: CASSRDRKETQYF. The DNA for the CDR3 is TGTGCCAGCAGCCGAGACAGAAAAGAGACCCAGTACTTC. The gene calls are TRBV7-2 and TRBJ2-5; possible D gene TRBD1, 5 bases. The CDR3 runs 13 residues. CDR1 SGHTA and CDR2 FQGNSA come from the germline V gene. Between the trimmed V and J ends, which lost 5 bases and 3 bases, there was a span of 10 bases. The entire variable domain, with the rest obtained from reference TRBV7-2 and TRBJ2-5, is as follows: GAGVSQSPSNKVTEKGKDVELRCDPISGHTALYWYRQSLGQGLEFLIYFQGNSAPDKSGLPSDRFSAERTGGSVSTLTIQRTQQEDSAVYLCASSRDRKETQYFGPGTRLLVL.

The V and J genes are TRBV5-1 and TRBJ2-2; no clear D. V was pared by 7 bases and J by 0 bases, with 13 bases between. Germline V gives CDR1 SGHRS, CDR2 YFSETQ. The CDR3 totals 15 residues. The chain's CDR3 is CASGSPHANTGELFF. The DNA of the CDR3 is TGCGCCAGCGGCAGTCCACACGCGAACACCGGGGAGCTGTTTTTT.

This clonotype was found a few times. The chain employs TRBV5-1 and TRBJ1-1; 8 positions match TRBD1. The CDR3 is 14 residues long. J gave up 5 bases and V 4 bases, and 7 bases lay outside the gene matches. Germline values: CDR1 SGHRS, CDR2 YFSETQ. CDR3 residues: CASSTGQGLTEAFF. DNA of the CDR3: TGCGCCAGCAGCACCGGACAGGGACTTACTGAAGCTTTCTTT.

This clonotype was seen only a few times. CDR3 nucleotide sequence: TGTGCCAGCAGCTTAGCAGGGAGTTTGAACACTGAAGCTTTCTTT. Translation: CASSLAGSLNTEAFF. V gene TRBV7-2 combines with J gene TRBJ1-1; D call uncertain. V was shortened by 0 bases and J by 0 bases, with 8 bases between the two germline ends. This CDR3 comprises 15 residues. From germline, CDR1 is SGHTA and CDR2 FQGNSA.

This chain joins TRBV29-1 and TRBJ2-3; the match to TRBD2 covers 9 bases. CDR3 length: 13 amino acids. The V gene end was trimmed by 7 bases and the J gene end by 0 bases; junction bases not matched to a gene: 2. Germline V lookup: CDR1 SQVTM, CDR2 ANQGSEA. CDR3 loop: CSAGLASTDTQYF. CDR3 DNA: TGCAGCGCCGGACTAGCGAGCACAGATACGCAGTATTTT.

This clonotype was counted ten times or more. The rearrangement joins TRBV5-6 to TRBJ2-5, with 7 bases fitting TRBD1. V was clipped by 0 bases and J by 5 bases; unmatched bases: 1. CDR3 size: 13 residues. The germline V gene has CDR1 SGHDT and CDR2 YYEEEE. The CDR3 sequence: CASSLEQGETQYF. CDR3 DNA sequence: TGTGCCAGCAGCTTGGAACAGGGGGAGACCCAGTACTTC.

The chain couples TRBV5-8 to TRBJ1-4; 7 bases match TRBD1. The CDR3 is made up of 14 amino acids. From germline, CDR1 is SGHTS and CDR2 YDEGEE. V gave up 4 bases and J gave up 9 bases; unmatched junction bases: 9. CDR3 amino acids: CASSASWTGQKLFF. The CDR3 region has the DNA TGTGCCAGCAGCGCTAGCTGGACAGGACAAAAACTGTTTTTT.

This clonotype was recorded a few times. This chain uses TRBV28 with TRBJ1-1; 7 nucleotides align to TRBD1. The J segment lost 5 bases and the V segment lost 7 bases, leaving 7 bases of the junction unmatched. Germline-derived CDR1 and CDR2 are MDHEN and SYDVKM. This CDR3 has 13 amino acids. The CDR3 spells CASNYRGRTEAFF. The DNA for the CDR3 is TGTGCCAGCAACTACAGGGGAAGGACTGAAGCTTTCTTT.

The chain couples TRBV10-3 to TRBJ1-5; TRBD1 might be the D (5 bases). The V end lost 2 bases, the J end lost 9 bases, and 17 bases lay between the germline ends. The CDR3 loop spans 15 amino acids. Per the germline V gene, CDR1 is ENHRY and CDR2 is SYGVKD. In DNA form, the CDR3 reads TGTGCCATCAGTGAGAGGGATGACAGCTCATGGCCCCAGCATTTT. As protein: CAISERDDSSWPQHF.

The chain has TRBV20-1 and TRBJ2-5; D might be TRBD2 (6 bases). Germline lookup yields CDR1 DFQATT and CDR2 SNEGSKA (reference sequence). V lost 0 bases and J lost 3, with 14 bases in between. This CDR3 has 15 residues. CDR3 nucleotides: TGCAGTGCTAGAGATCGCCGGGGGAGAAAAGAGACCCAGTACTTC. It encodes CSARDRRGRKETQYF.

The CDR3 loop reads CASGRLAGGSEQFF. Here the CDR3 DNA reads TGTGCCAGCGGTCGACTAGCGGGGGGGAGTGAGCAGTTCTTC. J is TRBJ2-1 and V is TRBV27; 14 positions agree with TRBD2. Germline V lookup: CDR1 MNHEY, CDR2 SMNVEV (reference sequence). Losses at the gene ends were 8 bases for V and 9 bases for J; bases not matched to a gene: 6. The CDR3 sequence is 14 residues long.